The clone carrying this TCR beta chain was picked up many times. Its target is not known. Trimming shortened V by 2 bases and J by 5 bases, and 10 bases separated the two germline ends. This CDR3 spans 14 amino acids. This record comes from a study of T-cell reconstitution after alpha-beta-depleted transplantation in children. Study-level findings and limits: Expanded clones from the graft, numbering several hundred, reportedly supplied alpha-beta T cells about two months after transplant. One year post-transplant, T-cell counts and diversity were largely derived from T cells produced anew. Day-60 TCRbeta diversity that was high in some patients was derived from surviving recipient T cells and thymic progenitors.

It was with unique molecular identifiers that the TCRbeta library was prepared. MiXCR, applied by TCRdb to the PCR reads, yields one record per CDR3 protein. The sample contains 400,000 to 550,000 distinct CDR3 sequences, more than 9% of which appear only once. The gene calls are TRBV12-3 or TRBV12-4 and TRBJ2-4; unclear D gene. The receptor comes from a child aged 2-15 years with inherited bone marrow failure, due to receive a stem cell transplant. Material: PBMCs, obtained before TCRalphabeta/CD19-depleted stem cell transplant. CDR3 sequence (DNA): TGTGCCAGCAGTTTAAGGCAGGTTGAAAACATTCAGTACTTC. Protein sequence: CASSLRQVENIQYF.